The TCR beta chain described here comes from a study of blood T cell repertoires in COVID-19. Under the authors' procedure: How many nucleated cells were present was estimated from reference gene primer amplification. Measured with immunoSEQ multiplex PCR; TCRdb has only the in-frame clones, and not every one. That table gives V, J and clone size, and the DNA gave D and trimming. This table has fewer than 500,000 clones, approximately 90% appearing once. V was clipped by 1 base and J by 6 bases, with 11 bases between them. Germline V gives CDR1 LGHDT, CDR2 YNNKEL (reference sequence). This CDR3 has 14 amino acids.

This chain connects TRBV3-1 (or the pseudogene TRBV3-2) to TRBJ2-3; tentatively, D is TRBD2 (5 bases). This TCR was recovered from a young woman who had recovered from COVID-19. Sequencing was carried out using PBMCs or T cells enriched from blood (not recorded which). The DNA for the CDR3 is TGTGCCAGCAGCCAAGGTCCCGGAGGCGATACGCAGTATTTT. The encoded protein is CASSQGPGGDTQYF.